The rows below give T cell receptor beta chains drawn from one sample of a study of blood T cell repertoires in COVID-19. Clones were read by immunoSEQ multiplex PCR, and TCRdb kept only the in-frame ones, dropping some. The sample lists 45,000 to 70,000 clones, 73% seen once, with less than 20% in the top ten. The sample comprised peripheral blood. These TCRs come from a woman in her forties or fifties with active or convalescent COVID-19. CDR3s include the opening cysteine and the closing phenylalanine or tryptophan.

j_call | v_call | cdr3_aa
TRBJ2-5 | TRBV18 | CASSPSVAGVGTQYF
TRBJ1-1 | TRBV6-6 | CASSYSVAGLTAEAFF
TRBJ1-2 | TRBV29-1 | CSVEDGGGRVGYTF
TRBJ1-1 | TRBV2 | CTQARETEAFF
TRBJ1-2 | TRBV7-9 | CASSSQGRGGYTF
TRBJ1-1 | TRBV10-2 | CASSEWGGSEAFF
TRBJ1-1 | TRBV19 | CASSPQKLNTEAFF
TRBJ1-2 | TRBV28 | CASSPYRGYNYGYTF
TRBJ2-3 | TRBV2 | CASSTGQGAFSDTQYF
TRBJ1-1 | TRBV4-2 | CASSQGGQGRTEAFF
TRBJ2-7 | TRBV2 | CASSRDRGGSEQYF